This entry concerns a single TCR beta chain. The data stem from a study of blood T cell repertoires in COVID-19. Overall study context: The analysed material was cDNA or gDNA that came from T cells, B-cell-depleted T cells, or PBMCs.

Sequencing was performed with immunoSEQ multiplex PCR; in TCRdb, only in-frame clones are kept and a portion is missing. There are 35,000 to 45,000 clones in the sample; 70% to 90% occur only once, and approximately 8.9% lies in the top ten. This CDR3 comprises 14 residues. The V gene lost 1 base and the J gene lost 1 base, with 6 bases spanning the gap. Germline lookup yields CDR1 SGHNT and CDR2 YYREEE (reference sequence). Sequencing was carried out using peripheral blood. This TCR was recovered from a human donor in a cohort sampled during active COVID-19. The chain uses TRBV5-4 and TRBJ1-5; no definite D call. This CDR3 reads CASSLFRSNQPQHF. The CDR3 DNA follows: TGTGCCAGCAGCTTGTTTCGGAGCAATCAGCCCCAGCATTTT.